Listed below are T cell receptor beta chains from one sample, sequenced in a study of cytomegalovirus exposure and HLA in healthy donors. Assay: immunoSEQ multiplex PCR; the TCRdb copy retains only in-frame clones and omits some. The sample holds 190,000 or so clones, approximately 80% seen once. The material sequenced was PBMCs. Receptors originate from a woman aged 45-59 years in good health and CMV-seropositive. CDR3s include the opening cysteine and the closing phenylalanine or tryptophan. Each record gives: clone size, D gene, J gene, V gene, CDR3 protein, CDR3 DNA. The D gene is left open where the match is weak. Clone size is stated in some rows and not others, as once, few, many or a class when expanded.

NA,TRBD1,TRBJ1-6,TRBV19,CASQGQGGRSPLHF,TGTGCCAGCCAGGGACAGGGGGGACGTTCACCCCTCCACTTT
NA,TRBD2,TRBJ2-3,TRBV9,CASSVLAGGNTDTQYF,TGTGCCAGCAGCGTACTAGCGGGGGGGAACACAGATACGCAGTATTTT
NA,NA,TRBJ2-3,TRBV4-1,CASSLPVLAGTDTQYF,TGCGCCAGCAGCCTTCCGGTGTTAGCGGGCACAGATACGCAGTATTTT
few,TRBD1,TRBJ2-3,TRBV5-1,CASSGTGGITDTQYF,TGCGCCAGCAGCGGAACAGGGGGAATCACAGATACGCAGTATTTT
NA,NA,TRBJ1-5,TRBV18,CASSSEQDYSNQPQHF,TGTGCCAGCTCATCAGAACAGGACTATAGCAATCAGCCCCAGCATTTT
NA,TRBD1,TRBJ1-5,TRBV6-1,CASSAGAGGSQPQHF,TGTGCCAGCAGTGCTGGTGCAGGGGGTAGTCAGCCCCAGCATTTT
NA,NA,TRBJ1-1,TRBV9,CASSREVVDTEAFF,TGTGCCAGCAGCAGGGAGGTAGTTGACACTGAAGCTTTCTTT
NA,NA,TRBJ2-6,TRBV19,CASSIAGGSIVSGANVLTF,TGTGCCAGTAGTATAGCTGGGGGCAGTATTGTCTCTGGGGCCAACGTCCTGACTTTC
NA,TRBD2,TRBJ2-1,TRBV9,CASSVPSGSSYNEQFF,TGTGCCAGCAGCGTACCAAGCGGGAGCTCCTACAATGAGCAGTTCTTC
NA,NA,TRBJ2-7,TRBV13,CASSPTGRLYEQYF,TGTGCCAGCAGCCCAACAGGGAGACTCTACGAGCAGTACTTC
NA,NA,TRBJ1-1,TRBV11-2,CASSLPQAGLKANTEAFF,TGTGCCAGCAGCTTACCCCAGGCAGGGTTGAAGGCAAACACTGAAGCTTTCTTT
NA,NA,TRBJ2-7,TRBV20-1,CSASDYYEQYF,TGCAGTGCTTCGGACTATTACGAGCAGTACTTC
NA,NA,TRBJ1-2,TRBV28,CASRRVAAIYGYTF,TGTGCCAGCAGGCGGGTGGCGGCGATCTATGGCTACACCTTC
NA,TRBD1,TRBJ2-1,TRBV4-3,CASSQGQGSWNEQFF,TGCGCCAGCAGCCAAGGACAGGGGTCTTGGAATGAGCAGTTCTTC
NA,NA,TRBJ2-7,TRBV10-2,CASSVVRGILYEQYF,TGCGCCAGCAGTGTCGTGCGGGGAATACTATACGAGCAGTACTTC
few,NA,TRBJ1-1,TRBV6-5,CASSYSGAGRNTEAFF,TGTGCCAGCAGTTACTCGGGGGCAGGGCGGAACACTGAAGCTTTCTTT
NA,NA,TRBJ2-6,TRBV25-1,CASNLAGANVLTF,TGTGCCAGCAATCTCGCTGGGGCCAACGTCCTGACTTTC
NA,NA,TRBJ1-1,TRBV7-9,CSSSLTRPNTEAFF,TGTTCCAGCAGCTTAACCAGGCCGAACACTGAAGCTTTCTTT
NA,NA,TRBJ2-2,TRBV4-1,CASSQDAGLVEANTGELFF,TGCGCCAGCAGCCAAGATGCGGGATTGGTCGAGGCGAACACCGGGGAGCTGTTTTTT
NA,TRBD2,TRBJ2-7,TRBV18,CASSLTGGTGEQYF,TGTGCCAGCTCACTCACGGGGGGGACGGGCGAGCAGTACTTC
NA,NA,TRBJ1-2,TRBV30,CAWSVVSNYGYTF,TGTGCCTGGAGTGTCGTATCTAACTATGGCTACACCTTC
once,TRBD1,TRBJ2-5,TRBV4-1,CASSQNYGTGDKRAQYF,TGCGCCAGCAGCCAAAACTACGGGACAGGGGATAAGAGGGCCCAGTACTTC
NA,NA,TRBJ1-1,TRBV4-1,CASSLGGWRRTEAFF,TGCGCCAGCAGCCTAGGAGGGTGGCGGAGGACTGAAGCTTTCTTT
once,TRBD2,TRBJ2-3,TRBV9,CASTGGLAGVGRDTQYF,TGTGCCAGCACCGGGGGTCTAGCGGGGGTGGGGCGGGATACGCAGTATTTT
once,NA,TRBJ1-1,TRBV19,CASSIGRGNTEAFF,TGTGCCAGTAGTATAGGGCGAGGTAACACTGAAGCTTTCTTT
few,NA,TRBJ1-1,TRBV7-9,CASSLGAGDTEAFF,TGTGCCAGCAGCTTAGGGGCAGGGGACACTGAAGCTTTCTTT
NA,NA,TRBJ1-2,TRBV28,CASSFQGYNYGYTF,TGTGCCAGCAGTTTCCAGGGTTATAACTATGGCTACACCTTC
NA,NA,TRBJ2-3,TRBV28,CASTPSGSGTQYF,TGTGCCAGCACCCCTTCTGGGAGTGGGACGCAGTATTTT
NA,NA,TRBJ1-1,TRBV5-4,CASSVRGSHTEAFF,TGTGCCAGCAGCGTCAGAGGGTCGCACACTGAAGCTTTCTTT
NA,NA,TRBJ1-1,TRBV6-5,CASSLRRVLNTEAFF,TGTGCCAGCAGTCTACGACGGGTTTTGAACACTGAAGCTTTCTTT
few,NA,TRBJ1-2,TRBV5-4,CASSLEGDYGYTF,TGTGCCAGCAGCTTGGAAGGGGACTATGGCTACACCTTC
NA,NA,TRBJ1-4,TRBV6-5,CASRARRKADEKLFF,TGTGCCAGCAGGGCCCGGAGGAAGGCGGATGAAAAACTGTTTTTT
NA,NA,TRBJ2-7,TRBV27,CASSHGGPSYEQYF,TGTGCCAGCAGTCACGGGGGACCGTCCTACGAGCAGTACTTC
once,NA,TRBJ1-2,TRBV5-1,CASSSTGSANYGYTF,TGCGCCAGCAGCTCTACAGGTTCAGCTAACTATGGCTACACCTTC
NA,NA,TRBJ2-7,TRBV27,CASSLGSLSYEQYF,TGTGCCAGCAGTTTAGGCTCTCTCTCCTACGAGCAGTACTTC
NA,TRBD1,TRBJ1-1,TRBV28,CASSSPGGKITEAFF,TGTGCCAGCAGTTCGCCAGGGGGAAAGATCACTGAGGCTTTCTTT
NA,TRBD2,TRBJ2-2,TRBV5-1,CASSIQRGVGELFF,TGCGCCAGCAGCATCCAGCGGGGGGTCGGGGAGCTGTTTTTT
NA,NA,TRBJ1-3,TRBV7-7,CASSVTGWSGNTIYF,TGTGCCAGCAGCGTAACAGGGTGGTCGGGAAACACCATATATTTT
few,TRBD1,TRBJ1-1,TRBV4-1,CASSLGQGRIETEAFF,TGCGCCAGCAGCCTCGGACAGGGAAGAATAGAAACTGAAGCTTTCTTT
NA,TRBD1,TRBJ1-1,TRBV5-1,CASSRGTANTEAFF,TGCGCCAGCAGCCGCGGGACAGCGAACACTGAAGCTTTCTTT